Each of the 8 T cell receptor beta chains below was sequenced from the same sample in a study of T cells in Graves' hyperthyroidism and ophthalmopathy. The CDR3 regions of TCR beta were amplified from RNA transcripts. First-round RT-PCR targeting the TCR CDR3 was performed with the HTBI primer set. From the multiplex PCR reads, TCRdb called clonotypes with MiXCR, one entry per CDR3 protein. The profile shows approximately 640,000 distinct CDR3 sequences, 17% of them singletons. Sequencing was done on a sample of blood. The receptors were gathered from a man in his fifties or sixties with Graves' hyperthyroidism.

The table lists this clonotype with many counts. V and J are TRBV30 and TRBJ1-2, with D unclear. The V end lost 0 bases, the J end lost 4 bases, and 15 bases lay between the germline ends. CDR3 length: 15 amino acids. The germline CDR1 and CDR2 sequences are GTSNPN and SVGIG (reference sequence). CDR3 amino acids: CAWSVPKDGTYGYTF. CDR3 bases: TGTGCCTGGAGTGTACCTAAGGACGGAACCTATGGCTACACCTTC.

This clonotype was counted many times. J is TRBJ2-7 and V is TRBV10-3; no clear D. Germline V gene data show CDR1 as ENHRY and CDR2 as SYGVKD. The CDR3 spans 13 residues. With 2 bases removed from V and 4 bases from J, the gap between germline ends came to 9 bases. The CDR3 reads CAISELAGYEQYF. DNA of the CDR3: TGTGCCATCAGTGAGCTGGCAGGATACGAGCAGTACTTC.

This clonotype was seen only a few times. The genes are TRBV3-1 and TRBJ2-3, with D perhaps matching TRBD1 (6 bases). The V end lost 4 bases, the J end lost 4 bases, and 12 bases lay between the germline ends. Germline values: CDR1 LGHDT, CDR2 YNNKEL (reference sequence). This CDR3 region has 14 residues. CDR3 in DNA: TGTGCCAGCAGCCCTCCTTCAGGGGCAGATACGCAGTATTTT. It encodes CASSPPSGADTQYF.

This clonotype has only a few counts. The gene calls are TRBV27 and TRBJ2-6; no clear D gene. Trimming took off 4 bases at V and 6 bases at J, with 7 bases between the two ends. This CDR3 spans 13 amino acids. Per the germline V gene, CDR1 is MNHEY and CDR2 is SMNVEV (reference sequence). The DNA of the CDR3 is TGTGCCAGCAGTTCCCTCCAGGCCAACGTCCTGACTTTC. Translating gives CASSSLQANVLTF.

This clonotype was detected many times. The CDR3 protein is CASSIGIRYGYTF. The CDR3 DNA follows: TGTGCCAGTAGTATCGGGATAAGATATGGCTACACCTTC. The chain links TRBV19 to TRBJ1-2; D ambiguous. Looked up from germline, CDR1 is LNHDA and CDR2 is SQIVND (reference sequence). The CDR3 is 13 residues long. Trimming took 3 bases from V and 5 from J, leaving 10 bases between them.

The V and J genes are TRBV5-1 and TRBJ2-5, with TRBD2 identical over 10 bases. Per germline, CDR1 SGHRS and CDR2 YFSETQ. V shed 0 bases and J 1 base; nucleotides not matched to a gene: 9. This CDR3 contains 18 residues. CDR3 sequence: CASSLALAGANAQETQYF. CDR3 nucleotide sequence: TGCGCCAGCAGCTTGGCCCTAGCGGGAGCGAACGCCCAAGAGACCCAGTACTTC.

This clonotype occurred many times. V is TRBV28 and J is TRBJ2-1; a possible D gene is TRBD2 (6 bases). Trimming shortened V by 5 bases and J by 6 bases, and 23 bases separated the two germline ends. Germline V CDR1 and CDR2: MDHEN, SYDVKM. There are 17 residues in the CDR3. CDR3: CASSPPLGPRGGNEQFF. CDR3 nucleotides: TGTGCCAGCAGTCCACCTCTAGGGCCAAGGGGAGGCAATGAGCAGTTCTTC.

Only a few counts were recorded for this clonotype. This chain uses TRBV20-1 with TRBJ1-5; 8 nucleotides match TRBD1. Germline CDR1 and CDR2: DFQATT and SNEGSKA (reference sequence). The V segment lost 2 bases and the J segment 3 bases; nucleotides outside the gene matches: 6. This CDR3 is built from 15 residues. The CDR3 DNA follows: TGCAGTGCTAGATTTCAGGGGGCTCCCAATCAGCCCCAGCATTTT. It is translated as CSARFQGAPNQPQHF.